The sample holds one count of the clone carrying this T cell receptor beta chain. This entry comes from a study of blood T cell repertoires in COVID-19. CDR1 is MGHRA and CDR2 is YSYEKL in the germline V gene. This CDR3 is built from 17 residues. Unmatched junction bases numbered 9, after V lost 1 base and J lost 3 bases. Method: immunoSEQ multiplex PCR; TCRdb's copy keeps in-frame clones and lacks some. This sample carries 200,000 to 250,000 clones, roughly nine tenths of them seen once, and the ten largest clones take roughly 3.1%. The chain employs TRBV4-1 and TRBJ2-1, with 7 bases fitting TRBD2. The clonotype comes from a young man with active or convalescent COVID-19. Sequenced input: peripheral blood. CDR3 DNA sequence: TGCGCCAGCAGCCAAGTGCTCCGGGACTACCTCTACAATGAGCAGTTCTTC. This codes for CASSQVLRDYLYNEQFF.